Listed here are 25 T cell receptor beta chains from one sample, sequenced in a study of blood T cell repertoires in COVID-19. Assay: immunoSEQ multiplex PCR; the TCRdb copy retains only in-frame clones and omits some. Altogether approximately 300,000 clones are present, about nine tenths being singletons, with the ten largest covering 6% to 8%. The specimen sequenced was peripheral blood. The receptor set was obtained from a woman between 45 and 65 years old with COVID-19, enrolled during active disease.

The chain combines TRBV11-2 with TRBJ1-1; 10 nucleotides align to TRBD1. V lost 5 bases to trimming and J lost 3 bases; unmatched junction nucleotides: 9. Per germline, CDR1 SGHAT and CDR2 FQNNGV. This CDR3 contains 16 residues. CDR3 residues: CASSAQTGGGDTEAFF. Here the CDR3 DNA reads TGTGCCAGCAGCGCCCAGACAGGGGGCGGGGACACTGAAGCTTTCTTT.

This chain connects TRBV2 to TRBJ2-7, with TRBD1 as a possible D gene (6 bases). V lost 6 bases and J lost 7, with 22 bases in between. This CDR3 has 15 residues. Germline CDR1 SNHLY, CDR2 FYNNEI. The chain's CDR3 is CASSDPGTTRGEQYF. CDR3 nucleotides: TGTGCCAGCAGCGATCCCGGGACAACGCGAGGGGAGCAGTACTTC.

The chain joins TRBV5-1 to TRBJ1-1, with 10 positions matching TRBD1. J lost 6 bases, V lost 4 bases, and 9 bases had no gene match. CDR3 length: 15 residues. Germline CDR1 SGHRS, CDR2 YFSETQ. The DNA for the CDR3 is TGCGCCAGCAGCCGGGGGACAGGGGATGGTCCTGAAGCTTTCTTT. The encoded protein is CASSRGTGDGPEAFF.

The V call is TRBV2, the J call TRBJ1-4; D is ambiguous. Germline values: CDR1 SNHLY, CDR2 FYNNEI. Trimming cost V 6 bases and J 6 bases, with 5 bases left between them. The CDR3 has 11 residues. The CDR3 is CASRAYEKLFF. CDR3 DNA sequence: TGTGCCAGCAGGGCCTATGAAAAACTGTTTTTT. Drawing the rest from reference TRBV2 and TRBJ1-4, the complete variable domain is EPEVTQTPSHQVTQMGQEVILRCVPISNHLYFYWYRQILGQKVEFLVSFYNNEISEKSEIFDDQFSVERPDGSNFTLKIRSTKLEDSAMYFCASRAYEKLFFGSGTQLSVL.

J is TRBJ2-4 and V is TRBV7-9; no definite D call. The V and J ends lost 5 bases and 12 bases respectively, with 14 bases between them. There are 12 residues in the CDR3. In germline, CDR1 is SEHNR, CDR2 FQNEAQ (reference sequence). The CDR3 DNA reads TGTGCCAGCAGCGCCGACAATCCGTCTCAGTACTTC. As protein: CASSADNPSQYF. Based on the CDR3 plus reference TRBV7-9 and TRBJ2-4, the full variable domain is DTGVSQNPRHKITKRGQNVTFRCDPISEHNRLYWYRQTLGQGPEFLTYFQNEAQLEKSRLLSDRFSAERPKGSFSTLEIQRTEQGDSAMYLCASSADNPSQYFGAGTRLSVL.

A remark on this clone: At one end, the junction sequence differs from germline, possibly due to a read error. This rearrangement joins TRBV7-7 to TRBJ2-6, with TRBD1 matching 9 bases. Per germline, CDR1 SSHAT and CDR2 FNYEAQ (reference sequence). The CDR3 loop spans 17 amino acids. CDR3 nucleotides: TGTGCTAGCAGCTTAGGCGGGACAGGGACAGGGGCCAACGTCCTGACTTTC. It yields the protein CASSLGGTGTGANVLTF.

V usage is TRBV13 and J usage is TRBJ2-2; D is possibly TRBD2 (6 bases). Germline lookup yields CDR1 PRHDT and CDR2 FYEKMQ (reference sequence). Trimming took 2 bases from V and 5 from J, leaving 12 bases between them. The CDR3 covers 15 residues. The CDR3 DNA sequence: TGTGCCAGCAGCTTAAGGGCAGGGAGGACCGGGGAGCTGTTTTTT. It translates to CASSLRAGRTGELFF.

This chain uses TRBV7-6 with TRBJ2-2, with D perhaps matching TRBD2 (5 bases). Between the trimmed V and J ends, which lost 5 bases and 6 bases, there was a span of 13 bases. Looked up from germline, CDR1 is SGHVS and CDR2 is FNYEAQ. There are 14 residues in the CDR3. The CDR3 loop reads CASSQSRGAGELFF. CDR3 coding DNA: TGTGCCAGCAGCCAAAGCCGGGGTGCCGGGGAGCTGTTTTTT.

The chain carries TRBV19 and TRBJ2-3; 9 positions agree with TRBD1. The CDR3 is 15 amino acids. J lost 8 bases, V lost 5 bases, and 11 bases had no gene match. The V gene's germline CDR1 is LNHDA and CDR2 SQIVND (reference sequence). CDR3 sequence reads: CASSVGTGPLVTQYF. DNA of the CDR3: TGTGCCAGTAGTGTCGGGACAGGGCCTTTAGTTACGCAGTATTTT.

This chain uses TRBV15 with TRBJ2-3; TRBD2 matches 11 bases. V lost 4 bases to trimming and J lost 3 bases; unmatched junction nucleotides: 9. This CDR3 is built from 17 residues. Germline lookup yields CDR1 LNHNV and CDR2 YYDKDF (reference sequence). The CDR3 DNA is TGTGCCACCAGCAAAGGACTAGCGGGCATTTTAACAGATACGCAGTATTTT. Its translation: CATSKGLAGILTDTQYF.

The CDR3 region has the DNA TGTGCCAGCAGCCACCAAAGGGGCTACAATGAGCAGTTCTTC. Its translation is CASSHQRGYNEQFF. The V gene is TRBV11-3, the J gene TRBJ2-1; maybe TRBD1 (5 bases). The germline V gene encodes CDR1 SGHNT and CDR2 YENEEA. The V end lost 5 bases, the J end lost 3 bases, and 11 bases lay between the germline ends. This CDR3 is 14 amino acids long.

V and J are TRBV5-4 and TRBJ2-3; the match to TRBD2 covers 7 bases. CDR1 and CDR2 (germline): SGHNT, YYREEE (reference sequence). This CDR3 contains 17 residues. The V gene end was trimmed by 4 bases and the J gene end by 2 bases; junction bases not matched to a gene: 13. This chain's CDR3 is CASSPPPGRDYTDTQYF. In DNA, the CDR3 is TGTGCCAGCAGCCCCCCCCCAGGGAGGGACTACACAGATACGCAGTATTTT.

This CDR3 reads CASSDPGDTEAFF. The CDR3 DNA reads TGCGCCAGCAGCGATCCGGGAGACACTGAAGCTTTCTTT. The rearrangement links TRBV5-1 to TRBJ1-1; unclear D gene. CDR3 length: 13 amino acids. The ends were cut back, 4 bases at V and 3 bases at J, with 10 bases in the middle. In germline, CDR1 is SGHRS, CDR2 YFSETQ.

This rearrangement joins TRBV11-3 to TRBJ2-3; 7 bases are a match to TRBD2. With V trimmed by 5 bases and J by 5 bases, 4 bases remained unmatched. Germline values: CDR1 SGHNT, CDR2 YENEEA. The CDR3 covers 13 residues. The CDR3 is CASSPSSGDTQYF. DNA for the CDR3: TGTGCCAGCAGCCCCTCTAGCGGAGATACGCAGTATTTT.

The V gene is TRBV6-5, the J gene TRBJ1-1; TRBD1 might be the D (6 bases). The CDR3 runs to 14 residues. V shed 6 bases and J shed 0 bases, with 11 bases lying between them. Germline CDR1 is MNHEY and CDR2 is SVGAGI. CDR3 amino acids: CASSPGQLNTEAFF. In DNA form, the CDR3 reads TGTGCCAGCAGCCCCGGACAGTTGAACACTGAAGCTTTCTTT.

This chain connects TRBV19 to TRBJ1-2, with TRBD1 matching over 10 bases. Germline assignment: CDR1 LNHDA and CDR2 SQIVND (reference sequence). V was pared by 5 bases and J by 1 base, with 7 bases of the junction left unmatched. The CDR3 has 16 residues. CDR3 DNA sequence: TGTGCCAGTAGTCGACAGGGGGCCGTCGGTAACTATGGCTACACCTTC. Translating it yields CASSRQGAVGNYGYTF.

This chain joins TRBV18 and TRBJ1-2; no clear D gene. The CDR3 covers 15 residues. Trimming stripped 2 bases from V and 1 base from J, with 11 bases between. Germline CDR1 KGHSH, CDR2 LQKENI. In DNA form, the CDR3 reads TGTGCCAGCTCACCAACAAATCGGGATAACTATGGCTACACCTTC. This sequence encodes CASSPTNRDNYGYTF.

This clone was recorded a few times. This rearrangement joins TRBV4-3 to TRBJ2-1; D gene ambiguous. The V and J ends lost 2 bases and 0 bases respectively, with 5 bases between them. Germline values: CDR1 LGHNA, CDR2 YSLEER. The CDR3 consists of 14 residues. In DNA form, the CDR3 reads TGCGCCAGCAGCCAAACCAGCTCCTACAATGAGCAGTTCTTC. It encodes CASSQTSSYNEQFF.

About this clone itself: Other nucleotide sequences in the sample specify the same CDR3. The CDR3 DNA reads as TGTGCCAGCTCACAACAGGGCTTGAACACTGAAGCTTTCTTT. Translation gives CASSQQGLNTEAFF. V gene TRBV18 combines with J gene TRBJ1-1; the D gene is possibly TRBD1 (6 bases). Germline CDR1 is KGHSH and CDR2 is LQKENI. The CDR3 totals 14 residues. Trimming took 4 bases from V and 0 from J, leaving 9 bases between them.

The gene calls are TRBV3-1 (or the pseudogene TRBV3-2) and TRBJ2-4; TRBD2 agrees at 9 bases. V lost 0 bases, J lost 11 bases, and 8 bases stayed unmatched. This CDR3 has 15 amino acids. Germline CDR1 is LGHDT and CDR2 is YNNKEL (reference sequence). The CDR3 region has the DNA TGTGCCAGCAGCCAAGATCTGGCGGGAGGGTATTTTCAGTACTTC. This gives the protein CASSQDLAGGYFQYF.

This clone has only one observation. Other DNA variants within this sample encode the same CDR3. This chain links TRBV2 with TRBJ1-2, with 10 bases aligning to TRBD1. The ends lost 6 bases at V and 4 bases at J; junction bases unmatched: 5. CDR3 length equals 14 residues. The germline V gene encodes CDR1 SNHLY and CDR2 FYNNEI. CDR3 region: CASRPGQGTYGYTF. As DNA, the CDR3 is TGTGCCAGCAGGCCGGGACAGGGGACCTATGGCTACACCTTC.

The V gene is TRBV11-3, the J gene TRBJ1-3, with D possibly being TRBD1 (5 bases). The CDR3 is 17 amino acids. The V end lost 3 bases, the J end lost 3 bases, and 18 bases lay between the germline ends. Germline CDR1 SGHNT, CDR2 YENEEA. CDR3 nucleotide sequence: TGTGCCAGCAGCTTCAGACATAAGACAGCTAGTGGAAACACCATATATTTT. This translates into CASSFRHKTASGNTIYF.

The chain has TRBV7-2 and TRBJ2-3; maybe TRBD2 (6 bases). Looked up from germline, CDR1 is SGHTA and CDR2 is FQGNSA. V lost 5 bases, J lost 4 bases, and 16 bases lay in between. This CDR3 contains 15 residues. This CDR3 is CASSPHGGMPDTQYF. CDR3 nucleotide sequence: TGTGCCAGCAGCCCCCATGGGGGGATGCCAGATACGCAGTATTTT.

The genes are TRBV7-8 and TRBJ2-1; a weak D match, TRBD2 (5 bases). Germline CDR1 and CDR2: SGHVS and FQNEAQ. Trimming stripped 5 bases from V and 0 bases from J, with 11 bases between. CDR3 length: 15 residues. The CDR3 DNA sequence: TGTGCCAGCAGCCAAAGGACTGGCTCCTACAATGAGCAGTTCTTC. Protein product: CASSQRTGSYNEQFF.

This clone has only a few counts. This chain joins TRBV7-3 and TRBJ2-2, with 10 bases lining up with TRBD1. The V segment lost 4 bases and the J segment 6 bases; nucleotides outside the gene matches: 5. Germline V gene data show CDR1 as SGHTA and CDR2 as FQGTGA. The CDR3 contains 15 residues. The CDR3 here is CASSSRQGAAGELFF. CDR3 bases: TGTGCCAGCAGCTCGCGACAGGGGGCGGCCGGGGAGCTGTTTTTT.